This TCR beta chain was retrieved from a study of T cell repertoires in cytomegalovirus infection. CDR1 is SGHRS and CDR2 is YFSETQ in the germline V gene. This CDR3 spans 16 amino acids. The V end lost 4 bases, the J end lost 4 bases, and 19 bases lay between the germline ends. This clonotype has more than one count but fewer than ten. In TCRdb, the reads were re-called with MiXCR into one record per CDR3 protein. The data contain about 160,000 distinct CDR3 sequences, under 20% of them singletons. This chain connects TRBV5-1 to TRBJ2-3, with D uncertain. The receptor was isolated from a human donor in good health (CMV status not recorded). Some clones in this sample may be carry-over from other donors' samples. The specimen sequenced was CD8+ T cells from PBMCs. The CDR3 coding sequence is TGCGCCAGCAGCGCCGCTAGAGATTCCAGCGCAGATACGCAGTATTTT. This gives the protein CASSAARDSSADTQYF. The full variable domain, its missing parts supplied by reference TRBV5-1 and TRBJ2-3, is KAGVTQTPRYLIKTRGQQVTLSCSPISGHRSVSWYQQTPGQGLQFLFEYFSETQRNKGNFPGRFSGRQFSNSRSEMNVSTLELGDSALYLCASSAARDSSADTQYFGPGTRLTVL.